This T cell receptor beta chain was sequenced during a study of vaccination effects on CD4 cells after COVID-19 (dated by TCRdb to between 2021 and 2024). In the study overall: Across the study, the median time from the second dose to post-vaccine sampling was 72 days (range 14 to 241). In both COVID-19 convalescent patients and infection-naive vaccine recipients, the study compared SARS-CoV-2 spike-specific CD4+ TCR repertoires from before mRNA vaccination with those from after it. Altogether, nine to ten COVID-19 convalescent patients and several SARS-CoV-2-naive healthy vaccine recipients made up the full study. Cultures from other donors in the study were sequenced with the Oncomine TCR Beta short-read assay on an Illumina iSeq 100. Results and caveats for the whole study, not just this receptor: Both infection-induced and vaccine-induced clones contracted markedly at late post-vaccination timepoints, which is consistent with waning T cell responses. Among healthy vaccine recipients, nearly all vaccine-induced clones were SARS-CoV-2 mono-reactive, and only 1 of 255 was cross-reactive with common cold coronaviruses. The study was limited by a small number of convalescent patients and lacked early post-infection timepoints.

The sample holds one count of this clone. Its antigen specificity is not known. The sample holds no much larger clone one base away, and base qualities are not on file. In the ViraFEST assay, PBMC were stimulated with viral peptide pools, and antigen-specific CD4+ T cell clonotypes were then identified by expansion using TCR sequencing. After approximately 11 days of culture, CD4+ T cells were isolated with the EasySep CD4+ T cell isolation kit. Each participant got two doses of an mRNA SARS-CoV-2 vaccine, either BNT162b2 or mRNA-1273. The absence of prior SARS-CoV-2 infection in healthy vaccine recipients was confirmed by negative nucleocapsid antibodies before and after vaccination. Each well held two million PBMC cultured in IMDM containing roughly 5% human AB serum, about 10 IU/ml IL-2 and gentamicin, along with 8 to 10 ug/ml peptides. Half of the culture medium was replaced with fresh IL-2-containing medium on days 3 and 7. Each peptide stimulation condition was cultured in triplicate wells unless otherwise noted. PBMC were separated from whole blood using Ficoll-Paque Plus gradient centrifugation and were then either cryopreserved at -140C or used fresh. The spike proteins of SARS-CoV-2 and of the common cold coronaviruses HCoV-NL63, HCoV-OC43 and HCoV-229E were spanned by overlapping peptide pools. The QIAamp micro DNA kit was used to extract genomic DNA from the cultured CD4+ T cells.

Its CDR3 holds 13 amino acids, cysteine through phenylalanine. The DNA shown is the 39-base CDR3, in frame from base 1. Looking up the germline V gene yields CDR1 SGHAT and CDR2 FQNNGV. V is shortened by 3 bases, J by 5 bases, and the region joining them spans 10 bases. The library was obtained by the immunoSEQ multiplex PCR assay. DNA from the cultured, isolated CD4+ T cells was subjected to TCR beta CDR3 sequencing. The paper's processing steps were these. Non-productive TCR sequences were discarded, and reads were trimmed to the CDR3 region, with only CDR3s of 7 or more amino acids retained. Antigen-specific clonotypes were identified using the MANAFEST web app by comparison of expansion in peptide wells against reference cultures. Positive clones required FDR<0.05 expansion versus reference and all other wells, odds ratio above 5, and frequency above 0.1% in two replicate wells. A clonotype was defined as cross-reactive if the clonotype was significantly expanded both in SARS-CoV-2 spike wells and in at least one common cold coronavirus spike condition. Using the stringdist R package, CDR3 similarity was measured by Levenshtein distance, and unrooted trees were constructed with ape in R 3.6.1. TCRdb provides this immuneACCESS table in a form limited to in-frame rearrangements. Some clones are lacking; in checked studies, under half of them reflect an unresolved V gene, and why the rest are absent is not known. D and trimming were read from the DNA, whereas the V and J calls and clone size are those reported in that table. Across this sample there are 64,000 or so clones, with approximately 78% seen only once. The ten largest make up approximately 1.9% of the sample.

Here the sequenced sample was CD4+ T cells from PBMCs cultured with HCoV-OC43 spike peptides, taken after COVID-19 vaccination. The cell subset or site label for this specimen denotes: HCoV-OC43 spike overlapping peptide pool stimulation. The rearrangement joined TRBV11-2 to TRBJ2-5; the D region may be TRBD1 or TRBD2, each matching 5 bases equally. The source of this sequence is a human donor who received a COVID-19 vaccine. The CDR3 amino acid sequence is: CASSLAGTETQYF. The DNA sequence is TGTGCCAGCAGCTTGGCAGGGACGGAGACCCAGTACTTC.